Detailed here is one T cell receptor beta chain. Its antigen remains unknown. This record comes from a study of post-analysis software for immune sequencing data. Study context: Disease trajectories encompassed relapsing-remitting, secondary progressive and progressive-relapsing multiple sclerosis.

Study-level results: TRBV5-6, TRBV5-1 and TRBV20-1 belonged to a set of a handful of TRBV segments that were more frequent in patients than controls.

The length of the CDR3 is 14 residues. The trim removed 7 bases at V and 7 bases at J, leaving 9 bases unmatched. Germline values: CDR1 SEHNR, CDR2 FQNEAQ (reference sequence). Each TCR beta cDNA library carried unique molecular identifiers. One entry per CDR3 protein, called by TCRdb with MiXCR from the PCR reads. Here the sample spans 750,000 to 950,000 distinct CDR3 sequences, about 43% being singletons. J is TRBJ1-2 and V is TRBV7-9; TRBD1 aligns across 10 bases. This TCR was recovered from a girl under 18 with multiple sclerosis. Sequenced: blood. CDR3 amino acids: CASNRRQGASGYTF. For the CDR3, the DNA is TGTGCCAGCAACCGAAGACAGGGGGCTAGTGGCTACACCTTC.